The 22 T cell receptor beta chains presented below share a single source sample, sequenced in a study of monozygotic twins with inflammatory bowel disease. Using the 5' RACE reads, TCRdb records one entry per CDR3 protein without DNA. The sample includes about 210,000 distinct CDR3 sequences. Sequenced: blood. The receptors were gathered from a human donor with ulcerative colitis or Crohn's disease, or a healthy co-twin of an affected twin (not recorded which).

CDR3 sequence reads: CATSRDPLPRNYGYTF. The V and J genes are TRBV15 and TRBJ1-2. The CDR3 totals 16 residues. Germline loops: CDR1 LNHNV, CDR2 YYDKDF (reference sequence). Full variable domain (rest looked up from reference TRBV15 and TRBJ1-2): DAMVIQNPRYQVTQFGKPVTLSCSQTLNHNVMYWYQQKSSQAPKLLFHYYDKDFNNEADTPDNFQSRRPNTSFCFLDIRSPGLGDTAMYLCATSRDPLPRNYGYTFGSGTRLTVV.

This chain joins TRBV7-2 and TRBJ1-1. Germline CDR1 is SGHTA and CDR2 is FQGNSA. The CDR3 extends over 15 amino acids. This chain's CDR3 is CASSSQTRMNTEAFF.

This chain joins TRBV6-1 and TRBJ1-1; there is no DNA to check the TCRdb D call of TRBD1. CDR3 length equals 14 residues. In germline, CDR1 is MNHNS, CDR2 SASEGT. The CDR3 protein is CASKRGQVNTEAFF.

V is TRBV7-9 and J is TRBJ1-3. The germline CDR1 and CDR2 sequences are SEHNR and FQNEAQ (reference sequence). The CDR3 covers 14 residues. Here the CDR3 reads CASLRKTAGNTIYF. Together with reference TRBV7-9 and TRBJ1-3, the CDR3 gives the full variable domain: DTGVSQNPRHKITKRGQNVTFRCDPISEHNRLYWYRQTLGQGPEFLTYFQNEAQLEKSRLLSDRFSAERPKGSFSTLEIQRTEQGDSAMYLCASLRKTAGNTIYFGEGSWLTVV.

This chain uses TRBV13 with TRBJ2-5. CDR1 and CDR2 (germline): PRHDT, FYEKMQ (reference sequence). The CDR3 is made up of 15 amino acids. The CDR3 loop reads CASRLRGRGEETQYF.

The rearrangement links TRBV11-2 to TRBJ2-3; TCRdb proposes TRBD1, but this gene call is untestable without DNA. The length of the CDR3 is 13 residues. Germline assignment: CDR1 SGHAT and CDR2 FQNNGV. The chain's CDR3 is CASRSTGADTQYF. Supplemented by reference TRBV11-2 and TRBJ2-3, the full variable domain reads EAGVAQSPRYKIIEKRQSVAFWCNPISGHATLYWYQQILGQGPKLLIQFQNNGVVDDSQLPKDRFSAERLKGVDSTLKIQPAKLEDSAVYLCASRSTGADTQYFGPGTRLTVL.

The chain links TRBV5-6 to TRBJ2-5; TCRdb calls TRBD2, which cannot be checked without DNA. Germline values: CDR1 SGHDT, CDR2 YYEEEE. The CDR3 is made up of 16 amino acids. This chain's CDR3 is CASSLRTSPYQETQYF.

The chain couples TRBV11-2 to TRBJ2-1; the TCRdb D gene call, TRBD2, has no DNA to confirm it. Germline CDR1 reads SGHAT; CDR2 reads FQNNGV. CDR3 length: 14 amino acids. This CDR3 reads CASSLVTGPSEQFF.

CDR3 in amino acids: CASSPLDGAGNTIYF. The chain has TRBV18 and TRBJ1-3; the TRBD1 assignment by TCRdb is unverifiable without DNA. Germline lookup yields CDR1 KGHSH and CDR2 LQKENI. This CDR3 has 15 residues.

This rearrangement joins TRBV6-6 to TRBJ2-5; TCRdb outputs TRBD1, but without DNA this stays unchecked. Looked up from germline, CDR1 is MNHNY and CDR2 is SVGAGI (reference sequence). The CDR3 has 13 amino acids. The CDR3 spells CASSDGAVKTQYF.

The chain is built from TRBV20-1 and TRBJ2-7; TCRdb names TRBD2, which stays unverified in the absence of DNA. The CDR3 consists of 16 residues. CDR1 is DFQATT and CDR2 is SNEGSKA in the germline V gene (reference sequence). CDR3 sequence reads: CSARDLGTSGGYEQYF.

V and J are TRBV6-2 or TRBV6-3 and TRBJ2-7. The CDR3 length is 12 residues. CDR1 MNHEY and CDR2 SVGEGT come from the germline V gene. The CDR3 region is CASSYSKYEQYF.

The chain recombines TRBV6-5 with TRBJ2-1; TCRdb calls TRBD1, which cannot be checked without DNA. The CDR3 is 15 residues long. Per germline, CDR1 MNHEY and CDR2 SVGAGI. CDR3: CASSYTGTGYNEQFF.

The chain has TRBV3-1 and TRBJ2-2. The CDR3 contains 14 residues. Germline CDR1 is LGHDT and CDR2 is YNNKEL (reference sequence). The CDR3 sequence is CASSRQKFDGELFF.

The rearrangement links TRBV18 to TRBJ2-3; TCRdb proposes TRBD1, but this gene call is untestable without DNA. Germline loops: CDR1 KGHSH, CDR2 LQKENI. The CDR3 is 15 amino acids. CDR3 residues: CASSPDRESTDTQYF.

The rearrangement links TRBV12-3 or TRBV12-4 to TRBJ1-6. This CDR3 contains 12 residues. This CDR3 is CASSLTNSPLHF.

The V call is TRBV5-4, the J call TRBJ1-1. Germline CDR1 SGHNT, CDR2 YYREEE (reference sequence). This CDR3 region has 15 residues. CDR3 sequence reads: CASSFLGRGNTEAFF.

The CDR3 protein is CASSPGGPDIQYF. The rearrangement links TRBV5-1 to TRBJ2-4; as DNA is missing, the TRBD1 call by TCRdb cannot be tested. This CDR3 is 13 amino acids long. CDR1 and CDR2 from the germline V gene are SGHRS and YFSETQ.

The V call is TRBV4-1, the J call TRBJ1-2; TCRdb proposes TRBD1, but this gene call is untestable without DNA. Germline CDR1 reads MGHRA; CDR2 reads YSYEKL. The CDR3 extends over 15 amino acids. CDR3: CASSQDDSGNYGYTF.

The CDR3: CASSARTGAGNTIYF. This rearrangement joins TRBV7-2 to TRBJ1-3; TCRdb calls TRBD1, which cannot be checked without DNA. Germline V gene data show CDR1 as SGHTA and CDR2 as FQGNSA. This CDR3 is built from 15 residues.

V usage is TRBV28 and J usage is TRBJ2-4; there is no DNA to check the TCRdb D call of TRBD1. The CDR3 length is 16 residues. CDR1 is MDHEN, CDR2 SYDVKM, per germline. CDR3 protein: CASSPHDRVVRNIQYF.

V usage is TRBV2 and J usage is TRBJ1-5. Germline CDR1 is SNHLY and CDR2 is FYNNEI. This CDR3 spans 14 amino acids. The CDR3 here is CASGLSWGNQPQHF.